These T cell receptor beta chains were read from a single sample in a study of blood T cell repertoires in COVID-19. The repertoire was sequenced with immunoSEQ multiplex PCR; TCRdb's copy has only in-frame clones and lacks some. Of roughly 700,000 clones in the sample, around 89% were seen once. What was sequenced was peripheral blood. These receptors were obtained from a woman younger than 30 with acute or convalescent COVID-19. Both conserved end residues are part of each CDR3. The order of the fields is D gene, clone size, J gene, V gene, CDR3 DNA, CDR3 protein. A D gene is named only where the DNA matches it firmly. Only some rows state a clone size, as once, few, many or a class for expanded clones.

>TRBD1|-|TRBJ1-3|TRBV18
TGTGCCAGCTCGTCAGGGACAGACTCTGGAAACACCATATATTTT
CASSSGTDSGNTIYF
>-|-|TRBJ2-2|TRBV29-1
TGCAGCGTTGGGAGTAACGCGAACACCGGGGAGCTGTTTTTT
CSVGSNANTGELFF
>-|-|TRBJ2-3|TRBV5-5
TGTGCCAGCAGCTTGAGAGTAGCATCAGATACGCAGTATTTT
CASSLRVASDTQYF
>TRBD1|-|TRBJ1-2|TRBV5-6
TGTGCCAGCACCATAGTCCGGGACAGGGGGCGTACCTCCTTC
CASTIVRDRGRTSF
>-|-|TRBJ1-2|TRBV7-2
TGTGCCAGCAGCTCCCCGGGACAAGGGCCGGGAGGCTACACCTTC
CASSSPGQGPGGYTF
>-|-|TRBJ1-4|TRBV2
TGTGCCAGCAGTGAAGCGCTTGTCGGGGAGGCTAATGAAAAACTGTTTTTT
CASSEALVGEANEKLFF
>TRBD2|-|TRBJ2-3|TRBV9
TGTGCCAGCAGCGTTGCTCTAGCGGGGGTAGATACGCAGTATTTT
CASSVALAGVDTQYF
>-|-|TRBJ1-6|TRBV6-6
TGTGCCAGCAGTGCACAGCCACTTTCACCCCTCCACTTT
CASSAQPLSPLHF
>-|few|TRBJ1-2|TRBV4-3
TGCGCCAGCAGCCAAGGAAGGGTAGCGGGGGGTGGCTACACCTTC
CASSQGRVAGGGYTF
>TRBD1|-|TRBJ1-1|TRBV7-6
TGTGCCAGCAGCCAATATATTGGGACAGGGGGTACTGAAGCTTTCTTT
CASSQYIGTGGTEAFF
>TRBD2|once|TRBJ2-3|TRBV5-1
TGCGCCAGCAGCCAAATAGCGGGGCCCAGCACAGATACGCAGTATTTT
CASSQIAGPSTDTQYF
>-|-|TRBJ1-3|TRBV7-2
TGTGCCAGCAGCTTTGTACGGGGTATAGCTGGAAACACCATATATTTT
CASSFVRGIAGNTIYF
>-|-|TRBJ2-3|TRBV11-2
TGTGCCAGCAGCTTATACTCAGATACGCAGTATTTT
CASSLYSDTQYF
>-|-|TRBJ1-1|TRBV9
TGTGCCAGCAGCGTAGGACAGCGGAACACTGAAGCTTTCTTT
CASSVGQRNTEAFF
>-|-|TRBJ1-1|TRBV7-9
TGTGCCAGCAGCTTATCGAACACGAACACTGAAGCTTTCTTT
CASSLSNTNTEAFF
>-|once|TRBJ2-1|TRBV9
TGTGCCAGCAGCGGCGGGGACCTCTCCTACAATGAGCAGTTCTTC
CASSGGDLSYNEQFF